The clone carrying this TCR beta chain showed up just once. V lost 3 bases, J lost 5 bases, and 7 bases stayed unmatched. The CDR3 length is 16 residues. Germline CDR1 and CDR2: LGHNA and YSLEER. Per the authors' pipeline: The assay estimated nucleated cells by amplifying reference gene primers. Clones were read by immunoSEQ multiplex PCR, and TCRdb kept only the in-frame ones, dropping some. That table supplies the V and J calls and clone size; D and trimming were determined from the DNA. The table shows around 160,000 clones, with around 80% occurring only once. The data were taken from a study of blood T cell repertoires in COVID-19.

The chain is built from TRBV4-3 and TRBJ2-2, with TRBD2 identical over 9 bases. This TCR was sampled from a human donor in a cohort sampled during active COVID-19. The sample comprised peripheral blood. The CDR3 reads CASSHFSGGPTGELFF. The CDR3 bases are TGCGCCAGCAGCCACTTTAGCGGGGGACCTACCGGGGAGCTGTTTTTT.